This T cell receptor beta chain was identified during a study of vaccination effects on CD4 cells after COVID-19. Study details: Antigen-specific CD4+ T cells expanded by the ViraFEST assay with viral peptide pools were then sequenced. General study findings and limits: Convalescent patients in the study were few, and early post-infection timepoints were absent.

To note about this clone: Its cognate antigen is unknown.

With roughly 10 days of culture completed, CD4+ T cells were isolated. Each person got two doses of an mRNA SARS-CoV-2 vaccine, BNT162b2 or mRNA-1273. The study found no prior SARS-CoV-2 infection in the vaccine recipients, who tested negative for nucleocapsid antibodies. Repertoires were generated with immunoSEQ multiplex PCR, while TCRdb's copy carries only in-frame clones and drops some. The sample lists about 40,000 clones; around two thirds were seen once. Germline CDR1 is SNHLY and CDR2 is FYNNEI. CDR3 length equals 15 residues. Trimming took 3 bases from V and 8 from J, leaving 14 bases between them.

This TCR was sampled from a human donor who received a COVID-19 vaccine. The gene calls are TRBV2 and TRBJ1-6, with a possible D match to TRBD1 (6 bases). The sequencing used CD4+ T cells from PBMCs cultured without peptide, collected after COVID-19 vaccination. The chain's CDR3 is CASSDLDSDYSPLHF. CDR3 DNA: TGTGCCAGCAGTGACTTGGACAGTGATTATTCACCCCTCCACTTT.